This is a list of T cell receptor beta chains from one sample in a study of beta chain features in type 1 diabetes. The method was immunoSEQ multiplex PCR; TCRdb's version includes in-frame clones alone and lacks a portion of them. The data contain around 250,000 clones, over 11% of them singletons. Sequenced: naive CD4+ T cells from blood. The receptors were gathered from a man aged 25-40 years with type 1 diabetes. CDR3s include the opening cysteine and the closing phenylalanine or tryptophan. A D gene is named only where the DNA matches it firmly. Expanded clones are given a class, and other clones once, few, many or no size at all.

j_call,clone_size,d_call,v_call,cdr3_nt,cdr3_aa
TRBJ2-3,NA,TRBD1,TRBV5-1,TGCGCCAGCAGTCCTGGACAGGGCACAGATACGCAGTATTTT,CASSPGQGTDTQYF
TRBJ2-7,NA,NA,TRBV2,TGTGCCAGCAGCAAACAGGTCCACGAGCAGTACTTC,CASSKQVHEQYF
TRBJ1-6,NA,NA,TRBV6-5,TGTGCCAGCAGCCAGATCTCGGGATCGAATTCACCCCTCCACTTT,CASSQISGSNSPLHF
TRBJ2-1,NA,NA,TRBV6-6,TGTGCCAGCAGTTTATCCAGATACAATGAGCAGTTCTTC,CASSLSRYNEQFF
TRBJ1-5,few,NA,TRBV5-6,TGTGCCAGCAGCCCTGTGGGGGGTGGTCAGCCCCAGCATTTT,CASSPVGGGQPQHF
TRBJ2-7,NA,NA,TRBV28,TGTGCCAGCAGTTCCCCCGGGACACTTTACGAGCAGTACTTC,CASSSPGTLYEQYF
TRBJ2-1,NA,TRBD1,TRBV4-2,TGTGCCAGCAGCTTCCGACAGGGGGGCTACAATGAGCAGTTCTTC,CASSFRQGGYNEQFF
TRBJ1-1,few,NA,TRBV5-4,TGTGCCAGCACCAAAGGGGCAGAGAACACTGAAGCTTTCTTT,CASTKGAENTEAFF
TRBJ1-2,NA,TRBD1,TRBV6-6,TGTGCCAGCAGTTACTCATCGGGACAGGGGACCGGCTACACCTTC,CASSYSSGQGTGYTF
TRBJ2-7,NA,NA,TRBV7-6,TGTGCCAGCAGCCCCCGCCCGGAGGGGCTTGAAGCCTACGAGCAGTACTTC,CASSPRPEGLEAYEQYF
TRBJ2-3,NA,TRBD2,TRBV30,TGTGCCTGGAGCGCAGCGGGGGGGCCCGCAGATACGCAGTATTTT,CAWSAAGGPADTQYF
TRBJ2-5,NA,TRBD1,TRBV7-9,TGTGCCAGCAGGTCCGGGACAGGGCCGACGGAGACCCAGTACTTC,CASRSGTGPTETQYF
TRBJ2-3,NA,TRBD2,TRBV4-2,TGTGCCAGCAGCCAAGATGGAGCTAGCGGGGGGGCTCACACAGATACGCAGTATTTT,CASSQDGASGGAHTDTQYF
TRBJ1-1,NA,NA,TRBV28,TGTGCCAGCAGTCCACGGACAGATAACACTGAAGCTTTCTTT,CASSPRTDNTEAFF
TRBJ1-1,NA,NA,TRBV5-1,TGCGCCAGCAGCCTAGACCCCGAGACTGAAGCTTTCTTT,CASSLDPETEAFF
TRBJ1-3,NA,NA,TRBV7-9,TGTGCCAGCAGCTTCGGGGGAAGGGCTGGAAACACCATATATTTT,CASSFGGRAGNTIYF
TRBJ2-2,few,NA,TRBV7-8,TGTGCCAGCAGCACCCGGACAGACGCCGGGGAGCTGTTTTTT,CASSTRTDAGELFF
TRBJ2-1,NA,NA,TRBV30,TGTGCCTGGAGTGTACAGAAGTATGGGCAGTTCTTC,CAWSVQKYGQFF
TRBJ2-7,few,TRBD1,TRBV5-1,TGCGCCAGCAGACCTGACAGGGGAAACGAGCAGTACTTC,CASRPDRGNEQYF
TRBJ2-2,NA,NA,TRBV6-4,TGTGCCAGCAGTGCCGGGACTTACACCGGGGAGCTGTTTTTT,CASSAGTYTGELFF
TRBJ2-5,few,TRBD2,TRBV4-1,TGCGCCAGCAGCCATCTTCTAGCGGGAGAGAGGAGGACCCAGTACTTC,CASSHLLAGERRTQYF
TRBJ2-5,NA,TRBD2,TRBV18,TGTGCCAGCTCACCACTAGCGGGGAAAGAGACCCAGTACTTC,CASSPLAGKETQYF
TRBJ1-2,NA,NA,TRBV7-9,TGTGCCAGCAGCTCCCTCTCGACCCTACAGACTAACTATGGCTACACCTTC,CASSSLSTLQTNYGYTF
TRBJ1-1,once,NA,TRBV27,TGTGCCAGCAGCCTCAGGTCCTCTTCTACTGAAGCTTTCTTT,CASSLRSSSTEAFF
TRBJ2-2,few,NA,TRBV6-6,TGTGCCAGCACCCTTACCGGGGAGCTGTTTTTT,CASTLTGELFF
TRBJ2-7,few,NA,TRBV29-1,TGCAGCGTTGAAGTCAGGGGGACTCGCGAGCAGTACTTC,CSVEVRGTREQYF
TRBJ2-7,NA,TRBD1,TRBV6-5,TGTGCCAGCAGTTACGAGTTCGGTCAGGGGGCCTACGAGCAGTACTTC,CASSYEFGQGAYEQYF
TRBJ2-5,NA,TRBD1,TRBV6-1,TGTGCCAGCAGTATAACAGGGGGCGAAGAGACCCAGTACTTC,CASSITGGEETQYF
TRBJ2-1,NA,TRBD2,TRBV7-9,TGTGCCAGCAGCTTAAGGGCTAGCGGGAGGGCCAACTACAATGAGCAGTTCTTC,CASSLRASGRANYNEQFF
TRBJ2-7,NA,TRBD2,TRBV5-1,TGCGCCAGCAGCTTGAATGCGGGGGGCCCTGGATCCTACGAGCAGTACTTC,CASSLNAGGPGSYEQYF
TRBJ1-2,few,TRBD1,TRBV4-1,TGCGCCAGCAGCCCGTTCTTGGACAGGGGGCATGGCTACACCTTC,CASSPFLDRGHGYTF
TRBJ1-2,few,NA,TRBV19,TGTGCCAGCGACGACAGGAACTATGGCTACACCTTC,CASDDRNYGYTF